Shown below are 17 T cell receptor beta chains from a single sample sequenced in a study of blood T cells in healthy people across ages. The use of a sample-barcoded 5' primer and a J-beta primer mix characterized a second PCR of roughly 6 to 11 cycles. TCRdb independently ran MiXCR on the 5' RACE reads; one entry per CDR3 protein. The sample yields some 1.4 million distinct CDR3 sequences, roughly 40% seen once. The sequenced sample was blood. The receptors were sampled from a woman aged 18-29 years in good health.

This chain connects TRBV10-2 to TRBJ1-1; TRBD1 aligns across 7 bases. The ends lost 6 bases at V and 3 bases at J; junction bases unmatched: 4. This CDR3 is 13 amino acids long. Germline assignment: CDR1 WSHSY and CDR2 SAAADI. CDR3 residues: CASRSTGDTEAFF. For the CDR3, the DNA is TGCGCCAGCAGGTCCACAGGGGACACTGAAGCTTTCTTT.

This clonotype was recorded a few times. This rearrangement joins TRBV7-9 to TRBJ1-5, with a tentative D call TRBD1 (6 bases). This CDR3 region has 16 residues. Per the germline V gene, CDR1 is SEHNR and CDR2 is FQNEAQ (reference sequence). V was pared by 0 bases and J by 2 bases, with 11 bases between. CDR3: CASSLALTGGNQPQHF. The DNA of the CDR3 is TGTGCCAGCAGCTTAGCGTTGACAGGTGGCAATCAGCCCCAGCATTTT.

V and J are TRBV7-9 and TRBJ1-4; no reliable D call. V was cut by 5 bases and J by 5 bases, with 9 bases left in between. Per germline, CDR1 SEHNR and CDR2 FQNEAQ (reference sequence). CDR3 length: 13 amino acids. The CDR3 is CASSDRGNEKLFF. In nucleotides, the CDR3 is TGTGCCAGCAGCGACCGAGGGAATGAAAAACTGTTTTTT.

The chain joins TRBV3-1 to TRBJ2-7; no reliable D call. Trimming removed 1 base at V and 7 bases at J, with 11 bases between. Germline-derived CDR1 and CDR2 are LGHDT and YNNKEL (reference sequence). This CDR3 region has 13 residues. As DNA, the CDR3 is TGTGCCAGCAGCCAAGGCTTCGCTATAGAGCAGTACTTC. Its protein product is CASSQGFAIEQYF.

The V gene is TRBV28, the J gene TRBJ2-3; TRBD2 matches 9 bases. The V segment lost 2 bases and the J segment 5 bases; nucleotides outside the gene matches: 11. The CDR3 runs 17 residues. Germline V gene data show CDR1 as MDHEN and CDR2 as SYDVKM. For the CDR3, the DNA is TGTGCCAGCAGTTTAGAGGCTAGCGGGACGCCTGTAGATACGCAGTATTTT. Translating gives CASSLEASGTPVDTQYF.

The chain uses TRBV2 and TRBJ1-4; tentative D call: TRBD1 (5 bases). V was pared by 6 bases and J by 8 bases, with 10 bases between. The CDR3 covers 12 residues. CDR1 SNHLY and CDR2 FYNNEI come from the germline V gene. CDR3 sequence (DNA): TGTGCCAGCAGAGTTTGGGGCGAAAAACTGTTTTTT. Amino acid sequence: CASRVWGEKLFF.

This clonotype occurred a few times. This sequence joins TRBV20-1 and TRBJ2-3; 8 bases are a match to TRBD2. CDR1 and CDR2 from the germline V gene are DFQATT and SNEGSKA (reference sequence). CDR3 size: 15 residues. The V segment lost 4 bases and the J segment 3 bases; nucleotides outside the gene matches: 9. DNA for the CDR3: TGCAGTGCTATTCGGCCGGCTAGCGGGACAGATACGCAGTATTTT. It encodes CSAIRPASGTDTQYF.

The V and J genes are TRBV27 and TRBJ2-5; 8 nucleotides align to TRBD1. The CDR3 length is 15 residues. V lost 0 bases to trimming and J lost 5 bases; unmatched junction nucleotides: 5. CDR1 is MNHEY and CDR2 is SMNVEV in the germline V gene (reference sequence). Written as DNA, the CDR3 is TGTGCCAGCAGTTTATCAGGGCAGGGGGCTGAGACCCAGTACTTC. Residues: CASSLSGQGAETQYF.

The chain has TRBV25-1 and TRBJ1-2; a weak D match, TRBD1 (6 bases). Looked up from germline, CDR1 is MGHDK and CDR2 is SYGVNS. The CDR3 length is 16 residues. With 4 bases removed from V and 2 bases from J, the gap between germline ends came to 17 bases. The CDR3 is CASSGGPEPRNYGYTF. CDR3 DNA sequence: TGTGCCAGCAGTGGGGGGCCGGAGCCCCGGAACTATGGCTACACCTTC.

This sequence joins TRBV7-2 and TRBJ2-3; D might be TRBD1 (5 bases). This CDR3 has 15 amino acids. Trimming took off 4 bases at V and 2 bases at J, with 13 bases between the two ends. Germline CDR1 is SGHTA and CDR2 is FQGNSA. CDR3 DNA: TGTGCCAGCAGCTACAGGCCCAGAAACACAGATACGCAGTATTTT. It translates to CASSYRPRNTDTQYF.

To note about this clonotype: A read error may explain this, as a much larger clone is one base away. The chain uses TRBV20-1 and TRBJ2-4; D possibly uses TRBD1 or TRBD2 (5 bases each). The J call may be in error: the DNA end matches TRBJ2-7 better. The CDR3 contains 12 residues. Germline V gene sequence: CDR1 DFQATT, CDR2 SNEGSKA (reference sequence). This CDR3 is CRVPGRTYEQYF. The CDR3 DNA reads as TGCAGGGTCCCGGGACGGACCTACGAGCAGTACTTC.

V usage is TRBV7-8 and J usage is TRBJ2-5; 7 bases are shared with TRBD1. J was trimmed by 11 bases and V by 1 base; bases with no gene match: 13. The CDR3 has 15 amino acids. Germline lookup yields CDR1 SGHVS and CDR2 FQNEAQ. CDR3 nucleotides: TGTGCCAGCAGCTTAGGTACAGGGGCAGGAAATGAGCAGTACTTC. This gives the protein CASSLGTGAGNEQYF.

The rearrangement links TRBV28 to TRBJ2-7, with a tentative D call TRBD1 (5 bases). Trimming shortened V by 4 bases and J by 1 base, and 11 bases separated the two germline ends. Per the germline V gene, CDR1 is MDHEN and CDR2 is SYDVKM. The length of the CDR3 is 14 residues. The CDR3 reads CASSSLRQSYEQYF. CDR3 nucleotides: TGTGCCAGCAGTTCTTTAAGACAGTCCTACGAGCAGTACTTC.

This clonotype has more than one count but fewer than ten. J is TRBJ2-1 and V is TRBV15; 10 bases line up with TRBD2. J lost 4 bases, V lost 9 bases, and 6 bases had no gene match. CDR3 length equals 14 residues. Germline V gene data show CDR1 as LNHNV and CDR2 as YYDKDF (reference sequence). The CDR3: CATGGLADYNEQFF. In DNA, the CDR3 is TGTGCCACTGGCGGACTAGCGGATTACAATGAGCAGTTCTTC.

V is TRBV7-9 and J is TRBJ2-1; a weak D match, TRBD2 (5 bases). This CDR3 spans 16 amino acids. Germline V lookup: CDR1 SEHNR, CDR2 FQNEAQ (reference sequence). The ends were cut back, 5 bases at V and 0 bases at J, with 14 bases in the middle. For the CDR3, the DNA is TGTGCCAGCAGCCCCATTTTAGGGAGCTCCTACAATGAGCAGTTCTTC. Protein: CASSPILGSSYNEQFF.

There are a few counts of this clonotype. The chain has TRBV18 and TRBJ1-2; D gene uncertain. The germline V gene has CDR1 KGHSH and CDR2 LQKENI. There are 13 residues in the CDR3. The V end lost 3 bases, the J end lost 9 bases, and 14 bases lay between the germline ends. CDR3: CASSPDSTRSYTF. CDR3 DNA: TGTGCCAGCTCACCTGACTCGACACGGAGCTACACCTTC.

The rearrangement joins TRBV18 to TRBJ1-2; D remains ambiguous. Germline lookup yields CDR1 KGHSH and CDR2 LQKENI. V lost 3 bases and J 8 bases, leaving 7 bases between the germline ends. The CDR3 contains 11 residues. Here the CDR3 DNA reads TGTGCCAGCTCACCGTCGAGCGGCTACACCTTC. Encoded protein: CASSPSSGYTF.